Below are 23 T cell receptor beta chains sequenced from a single sample in a study of shared clonotypes between healthy human individuals. Produced via immunoSEQ multiplex PCR; TCRdb's table is partial and in-frame only. The table includes around 700,000 clones, 72% detected once. The sequenced sample consisted of memory CD4+ T cells sorted from blood. Subset specified: CD45RA-negative fraction. These TCRs come from a woman aged 25-40 years in good health.

The V call is TRBV5-1, the J call TRBJ1-2; 10 positions agree with TRBD1. The CDR3 runs to 14 residues. Germline trimming cut 7 bases from V and 4 bases from J; bases unmatched to any gene: 7. Germline lookup yields CDR1 SGHRS and CDR2 YFSETQ. Here the CDR3 reads CASGQGDVAYGYTF. The CDR3 nucleotides are TGCGCCAGCGGACAGGGGGATGTAGCCTATGGCTACACCTTC.

The chain is built from TRBV13 and TRBJ1-4; TRBD1 agrees at 9 bases. Germline V CDR1 and CDR2: PRHDT, FYEKMQ (reference sequence). This CDR3 contains 15 residues. Germline trimming cut 2 bases from V and 5 bases from J; bases unmatched to any gene: 3. CDR3 bases: TGTGCCAGCAGCTTAAAGACAGGGGGGAATGAAAAACTGTTTTTT. Translated: CASSLKTGGNEKLFF.

V is TRBV19 and J is TRBJ2-3, with 8 bases matching TRBD2. Losses at the gene ends were 4 bases for V and 0 bases for J; bases not matched to a gene: 6. Germline V lookup: CDR1 LNHDA, CDR2 SQIVND (reference sequence). The CDR3 extends over 16 amino acids. The CDR3 sequence is CASSTGSGKSTDTQYF. For the CDR3, the DNA is TGTGCCAGTAGTACCGGTAGCGGGAAGAGCACAGATACGCAGTATTTT.

The chain joins TRBV4-2 to TRBJ1-2, with TRBD1 matching 9 bases. This CDR3 comprises 16 residues. With 3 bases clipped from V and 3 bases from J, the junction kept 8 bases outside the gene matches. The germline V gene has CDR1 LGHNA and CDR2 YNFKEQ. The CDR3 loop is CASSHPTGGADYGYTF. The DNA for the CDR3 is TGTGCCAGCAGCCATCCCACAGGGGGCGCTGACTATGGCTACACCTTC.

V and J are TRBV4-1 and TRBJ2-1; 10 nucleotides match TRBD2. Germline V gives CDR1 MGHRA, CDR2 YSYEKL. This CDR3 spans 14 amino acids. Trimming took 1 base from V and 10 from J; bases not matched to a gene: 4. The CDR3 nucleotides are TGCGCCAGCAGCCAAGTCCATAGCGGGGGGGAGCAGTTCTTC. Amino acid sequence: CASSQVHSGGEQFF.

The CDR3 loop is CAWSVARRNSPLHF. CDR3 DNA: TGTGCCTGGAGTGTAGCCCGAAGGAATTCACCCCTCCACTTT. The V gene is TRBV30, the J gene TRBJ1-6; no firm D call. With 0 bases removed from V and 7 bases from J, the gap between germline ends came to 10 bases. CDR1 and CDR2 (germline): GTSNPN, SVGIG (reference sequence). The CDR3 sequence is 14 residues long.

This clone was detected once. The gene calls are TRBV28 and TRBJ2-7; no firm D call. Germline V gene sequence: CDR1 MDHEN, CDR2 SYDVKM. The CDR3 covers 14 residues. Between the trimmed V and J ends, which lost 3 bases and 0 bases, there was a span of 9 bases. The CDR3 protein is CASSLRLLSYEQYF. CDR3 in DNA: TGTGCCAGCAGTTTGCGTCTTCTCTCCTACGAGCAGTACTTC.

This chain connects TRBV27 to TRBJ2-1; D unclear. This CDR3 is built from 15 residues. V gave up 5 bases and J gave up 10 bases, with 21 bases separating them. The germline gives CDR1 MNHEY, CDR2 SMNVEV (reference sequence). The CDR3 spells CASSPTPTRRLEQFF. CDR3 DNA: TGTGCCAGCAGTCCCACCCCGACTCGCCGTTTAGAGCAGTTCTTC.

The sample holds one count of this clone. V is TRBV2 and J is TRBJ1-1; no clear D gene. The CDR3 runs 11 residues. Germline V gene sequence: CDR1 SNHLY, CDR2 FYNNEI. The V gene lost 10 bases and the J gene lost 5 bases, with 11 bases spanning the gap. The CDR3 sequence is CATPVGTEAFF. The CDR3 region has the DNA TGTGCCACCCCCGTAGGGACTGAAGCTTTCTTT. Based on the CDR3 plus reference TRBV2 and TRBJ1-1, the full variable domain is EPEVTQTPSHQVTQMGQEVILRCVPISNHLYFYWYRQILGQKVEFLVSFYNNEISEKSEIFDDQFSVERPDGSNFTLKIRSTKLEDSAMYFCATPVGTEAFFGQGTRLTVV.

The chain carries TRBV7-3 and TRBJ1-2; 7 bases are a match to TRBD1. Germline V gene data show CDR1 as SGHTA and CDR2 as FQGTGA. The CDR3 is 13 amino acids. The V segment lost 5 bases and the J segment 3 bases; nucleotides outside the gene matches: 3. The CDR3: CASSLGQDYGYTF. As DNA, the CDR3 is TGTGCCAGCAGCCTCGGACAGGACTATGGCTACACCTTC.

As regards this clone: Other DNA sequences of this sample code for an identical CDR3. The CDR3 coding sequence is TGTGCCAGCTCACCCCCTGGACTAGCGGGGTACAATGAGCAGTTCTTC. Its protein product is CASSPPGLAGYNEQFF. The chain links TRBV18 to TRBJ2-1; 12 nucleotides line up with TRBD2. V gave up 3 bases and J gave up 4 bases; unmatched junction bases: 4. Germline V gene lookup returns CDR1 KGHSH and CDR2 LQKENI. The CDR3 contains 16 residues.

CDR3 nucleotides: TGTGCCAGCAGCTTAGAGATTAGCGGGAACGGTTTTTACGAGCAGTACTTC. Its protein is CASSLEISGNGFYEQYF. This sequence joins TRBV11-2 and TRBJ2-7; the match to TRBD2 covers 8 bases. CDR1 is SGHAT and CDR2 is FQNNGV in the germline V gene. The V segment lost 0 bases and the J segment 4 bases; nucleotides outside the gene matches: 11. CDR3 length: 17 residues. The full variable domain, with the rest looked up from reference TRBV11-2 and TRBJ2-7, is EAGVAQSPRYKIIEKRQSVAFWCNPISGHATLYWYQQILGQGPKLLIQFQNNGVVDDSQLPKDRFSAERLKGVDSTLKIQPAKLEDSAVYLCASSLEISGNGFYEQYFGPGTRLTVT.

The chain couples TRBV19 to TRBJ2-7; D may match TRBD1 or TRBD2 (5 bases each). Germline CDR1 and CDR2: LNHDA and SQIVND (reference sequence). The V end lost 7 bases, the J end lost 2 bases, and 12 bases lay between the germline ends. CDR3 length: 13 residues. CDR3 bases: TGTGCCAGTAAACGGGACGGTCCCTACGAGCAGTACTTC. Protein product: CASKRDGPYEQYF.

The chain employs TRBV5-4 and TRBJ2-2; D is uncertain. Trimming removed 2 bases at V and 5 bases at J, with 7 bases between. The CDR3 contains 13 residues. Germline V gene lookup returns CDR1 SGHNT and CDR2 YYREEE (reference sequence). DNA of the CDR3: TGTGCCAGCAGCTTTTTAGGGACCGGGGAGCTGTTTTTT. It is translated as CASSFLGTGELFF.

A few counts support this clone. The CDR3 here is CSVTTGSRDQPQHF. DNA for the CDR3: TGCAGCGTCACGACAGGGTCCCGGGATCAGCCCCAGCATTTT. This chain connects TRBV29-1 to TRBJ1-5; 7 nucleotides agree with TRBD1. CDR3 length equals 14 residues. The V gene's germline CDR1 is SQVTM and CDR2 ANQGSEA. Trimming took 6 bases from V and 5 from J; bases not matched to a gene: 10.

Remarks on this clone: This sample includes further DNA sequences coding for the same CDR3. The CDR3 region is CASSQGVSPLHF. CDR3 sequence (DNA): TGTGCCAGCAGCCAAGGGGTTTCACCCCTCCACTTT. The chain recombines TRBV14 with TRBJ1-6; no clear D. From germline, CDR1 is SGHDN and CDR2 FVKESK. V lost 1 base and J 9 bases, leaving 4 bases between the germline ends. This CDR3 is built from 12 residues.

This chain's CDR3 is CASTPGTSFYEQYF. CDR3 in DNA: TGCGCCAGCACCCCCGGGACATCGTTCTACGAGCAGTACTTC. The V and J genes are TRBV5-1 and TRBJ2-7; TRBD1 might be the D (6 bases). Trimming took off 6 bases at V and 3 bases at J, with 16 bases between the two ends. CDR1 and CDR2 (germline): SGHRS, YFSETQ. This CDR3 spans 14 amino acids.

The chain uses TRBV5-1 and TRBJ2-5, with 8 bases fitting TRBD1. This CDR3 has 16 amino acids. CDR1 is SGHRS and CDR2 is YFSETQ in the germline V gene. V trimming: 4 bases; J trimming: 1 base; junction bases outside the gene matches: 9. The CDR3 sequence: CASSDGQGWVQETQYF. CDR3 DNA: TGCGCCAGCAGCGACGGACAGGGTTGGGTCCAAGAGACCCAGTACTTC.

The CDR3 spells CASSLVFRENVTSTEAFF. CDR3 coding DNA: TGTGCCAGCAGCTTAGTTTTCAGGGAGAACGTTACGAGCACTGAAGCTTTCTTT. The genes are TRBV7-9 and TRBJ1-1; the D gene is possibly TRBD1 (5 bases). V lost 1 base and J 4 bases, leaving 22 bases between the germline ends. The CDR3 has 18 amino acids. Germline CDR1 and CDR2: SEHNR and FQNEAQ (reference sequence).

The chain has TRBV5-4 and TRBJ1-2, with D perhaps matching TRBD1 (5 bases). CDR3 length equals 14 residues. Trimming removed 3 bases from V and 0 bases from J, with 9 bases in between. CDR1 is SGHNT, CDR2 YYREEE, per germline (reference sequence). CDR3 loop: CASSSGRTNYGYTF. CDR3 DNA: TGTGCCAGCAGCTCGGGACGAACTAACTATGGCTACACCTTC.

This chain uses TRBV4-1 with TRBJ2-7; weak D call: TRBD2 (5 bases). Trimming shortened V by 0 bases and J by 3 bases, and 12 bases separated the two germline ends. Germline loops: CDR1 MGHRA, CDR2 YSYEKL. The CDR3 extends over 15 amino acids. The CDR3 DNA follows: TGCGCCAGCAGCCAAGACTGGACCCGGGGCTACGAGCAGTACTTC. Its protein product is CASSQDWTRGYEQYF.

In its sample, this clone was seen a few times. The rearrangement uses TRBV19 and TRBJ1-2, with 7 bases matching TRBD1. V lost 6 bases and J lost 8; bases outside the gene matches: 6. The CDR3 is 12 amino acids. Germline V gene sequence: CDR1 LNHDA, CDR2 SQIVND (reference sequence). DNA for the CDR3: TGTGCCAGTAGGGCACAGGGGTACGGCTACACCTTC. This sequence encodes CASRAQGYGYTF.

The rearrangement uses TRBV18 and TRBJ2-2, with D possibly TRBD1 on 5 matching bases. Germline V CDR1 and CDR2: KGHSH, LQKENI. The CDR3 contains 14 residues. V lost 5 bases, J lost 1 base, and 8 bases lay in between. CDR3 sequence (DNA): TGTGCCAGCTCATCACAGGAGAACACCGGGGAGCTGTTTTTT. Residues: CASSSQENTGELFF.